One and the same sample provided the 21 T cell receptor beta chains below, sequenced in a study of blood T cell repertoires in COVID-19. This table comes from immunoSEQ multiplex PCR, and its TCRdb copy is limited to in-frame clones, with some not included. The sample lists approximately 150,000 clones, 85% to 90% occurring once. Sequencing was done on a sample of peripheral blood. These receptors originate from a woman in her sixties with acute or convalescent COVID-19.

This clone was detected once. The genes are TRBV4-2 and TRBJ2-3, with 8 bases that match TRBD2. V lost 4 bases, J lost 1 base, and 7 bases stayed unmatched. The length of the CDR3 is 16 residues. Germline V lookup: CDR1 LGHNA, CDR2 YNFKEQ. CDR3 sequence reads: CASSPFTRGGTDTQYF. In nucleotides, the CDR3 is TGTGCCAGCAGCCCTTTTACGCGGGGGGGCACAGATACGCAGTATTTT.

This sequence joins TRBV2 and TRBJ2-7; TRBD2 matches 7 bases. CDR3 size: 13 residues. Germline CDR1 and CDR2: SNHLY and FYNNEI. Trimming at V came to 11 bases and at J to 6 bases, leaving 13 bases not matched to a gene. CDR3 in amino acids: CASQGGEVSEQYF. CDR3 in DNA: TGTGCCTCCCAGGGAGGGGAGGTCAGCGAGCAGTACTTC.

V usage is TRBV7-2 and J usage is TRBJ2-1; TRBD1 agrees at 7 bases. This CDR3 spans 15 amino acids. CDR1 is SGHTA, CDR2 FQGNSA, per germline. Unmatched junction bases numbered 4, after V lost 5 bases and J lost 0 bases. CDR3 residues: CASSPRTGSYNEQFF. CDR3 in DNA: TGTGCCAGCAGCCCGCGGACAGGCTCCTACAATGAGCAGTTCTTC.

The chain has TRBV5-6 and TRBJ1-6; D is unclear. Trimming left V 0 bases short and J 10 bases short, with 14 bases between. Looked up from germline, CDR1 is SGHDT and CDR2 is YYEEEE. The CDR3 extends over 15 amino acids. The DNA of the CDR3 is TGTGCCAGCAGCTTGGCCGTTGCCCCTAGGTCACCCCTCCACTTT. It codes for CASSLAVAPRSPLHF.

This clone is a singleton in its sample. The chain couples TRBV3-1 (or the pseudogene TRBV3-2) to TRBJ2-7, with no clear D. CDR1 is LGHDT and CDR2 is YNNKEL in the germline V gene (reference sequence). Trimming took off 0 bases at V and 3 bases at J, with 6 bases between the two ends. This CDR3 is built from 13 residues. This CDR3 is CASSQDRYYEQYF. The CDR3, as DNA: TGTGCCAGCAGCCAAGACAGGTACTACGAGCAGTACTTC.

The chain couples TRBV5-4 to TRBJ2-3, with a weak D call TRBD2 (6 bases). The CDR3 is made up of 15 amino acids. Germline V lookup: CDR1 SGHNT, CDR2 YYREEE (reference sequence). Trimming shortened V by 0 bases and J by 0 bases, and 8 bases separated the two germline ends. CDR3 in amino acids: CASSLGGVSTDTQYF. In nucleotides, the CDR3 is TGTGCCAGCAGCTTGGGCGGGGTTAGCACAGATACGCAGTATTTT.

The V gene is TRBV6-1, the J gene TRBJ1-1; possible D gene TRBD1, 6 bases. V lost 3 bases, J lost 5 bases, and 22 bases lay in between. CDR1 MNHNS and CDR2 SASEGT come from the germline V gene. This CDR3 comprises 17 residues. The CDR3 nucleotides read TGTGCCAGCAGTGATGACAGGAGGAGCATAGGGGAGACTGAAGCTTTCTTT. Its protein is CASSDDRRSIGETEAFF.

The chain recombines TRBV6-4 with TRBJ2-1; D gene uncertain. Germline V gene data show CDR1 as MRHNA and CDR2 as SNTAGT. The CDR3 has 18 amino acids. The ends were cut back, 0 bases at V and 0 bases at J, with 15 bases in the middle. CDR3 sequence (DNA): TGTGCCAGCAGTGACTCATCAGGCCTCTCGAGCTCCTACAATGAGCAGTTCTTC. Residues: CASSDSSGLSSSYNEQFF.

V is TRBV7-2 and J is TRBJ2-2; D not resolved. The V gene's germline CDR1 is SGHTA and CDR2 FQGNSA. The CDR3 runs 16 residues. Between the trimmed V and J ends, which lost 2 bases and 3 bases, there was a span of 13 bases. The CDR3 coding sequence is TGTGCCAGCAGCTTACCGAGGCAGACTGACACCGGGGAGCTGTTTTTT. Translation: CASSLPRQTDTGELFF.

The chain is built from TRBV3-1 (or the pseudogene TRBV3-2) and TRBJ1-3, with D perhaps TRBD1 (6 bases). Trimming removed 1 base from V and 2 bases from J, with 12 bases in between. Germline assignment: CDR1 LGHDT and CDR2 YNNKEL (reference sequence). The CDR3 spans 16 residues. CDR3 in amino acids: CASSQVRDNAGNTIYF. For the CDR3, the DNA is TGTGCCAGCAGCCAAGTTCGGGACAATGCTGGAAACACCATATATTTT.

This clone was seen a handful of times. This rearrangement joins TRBV4-1 to TRBJ2-5; maybe TRBD2 (5 bases). Germline V gives CDR1 MGHRA, CDR2 YSYEKL. Trimming left V 0 bases short and J 5 bases short, with 7 bases between. This CDR3 is built from 13 residues. The CDR3 bases are TGCGCCAGCAGCCAAGATGAGGGCGAGACCCAGTACTTC. Its translation: CASSQDEGETQYF.

The genes are TRBV19 and TRBJ2-6; 8 bases map to TRBD2. In germline, CDR1 is LNHDA, CDR2 SQIVND (reference sequence). With V trimmed by 6 bases and J by 2 bases, 6 bases remained unmatched. CDR3 size: 16 residues. This CDR3 reads CASSPGGGTGANVLTF. The CDR3 coding sequence is TGTGCCAGTAGCCCCGGGGGGGGTACTGGGGCCAACGTCCTGACTTTC.

The CDR3 here is CASSLAGTGGGYTF. The CDR3 nucleotides read TGTGCCAGCAGCTTAGCCGGGACAGGGGGTGGCTACACCTTC. This chain connects TRBV7-8 to TRBJ1-2; 11 nucleotides line up with TRBD1. CDR3 length equals 14 residues. The germline V gene has CDR1 SGHVS and CDR2 FQNEAQ. With 0 bases clipped from V and 7 bases from J, the junction kept 1 base outside the gene matches.

The chain's CDR3 is CSWGGAQETQYF. For the CDR3, the DNA is TGCAGCTGGGGGGGAGCCCAAGAGACCCAGTACTTC. The rearrangement links TRBV29-1 to TRBJ2-5, with TRBD2 identical over 7 bases. J gave up 1 base and V 8 bases, and 4 bases lay outside the gene matches. Germline CDR1 reads SQVTM; CDR2 reads ANQGSEA. The CDR3 runs 12 residues. Based on the CDR3 plus reference TRBV29-1 and TRBJ2-5, the full variable domain is SAVISQKPSRDICQRGTSLTIQCQVDSQVTMMFWYRQQPGQSLTLIATANQGSEATYESGFVIDKFPISRPNLTFSTLTVSNMSPEDSSIYLCSWGGAQETQYFGPGTRLLVL.

The CDR3 DNA sequence: TGTGCCAGCAGCTTGGAGGGGGCGCGGTATAATTCACCCCTCCACTTT. Translation: CASSLEGARYNSPLHF. The chain has TRBV5-4 and TRBJ1-6, with 7 bases lining up with TRBD1. Germline assignment: CDR1 SGHNT and CDR2 YYREEE (reference sequence). V shed 0 bases and J 4 bases; nucleotides not matched to a gene: 4. This CDR3 contains 16 residues.

The chain links TRBV29-1 to TRBJ1-1; D gene unclear. The germline CDR1 and CDR2 sequences are SQVTM and ANQGSEA. V was pared by 0 bases and J by 0 bases, with 11 bases between. The CDR3 loop spans 15 amino acids. CDR3 amino acids: CSVEDTGLMNTEAFF. In DNA form, the CDR3 reads TGCAGCGTTGAAGATACGGGATTAATGAACACTGAAGCTTTCTTT.

V and J are TRBV7-8 and TRBJ1-5; 9 bases match TRBD1. Germline V gene sequence: CDR1 SGHVS, CDR2 FQNEAQ. The ends lost 1 base at V and 5 bases at J; junction bases unmatched: 3. This CDR3 is 15 amino acids long. The CDR3 reads CASSLVTGGDQPQHF. The CDR3 DNA follows: TGTGCCAGCAGCTTAGTTACAGGGGGCGATCAGCCCCAGCATTTT.

V is TRBV7-2 and J is TRBJ1-3, with 9 bases matching TRBD1. Germline V lookup: CDR1 SGHTA, CDR2 FQGNSA. The CDR3 totals 17 residues. The V gene end was trimmed by 2 bases and the J gene end by 0 bases; junction bases not matched to a gene: 5. The CDR3 sequence: CASSLKQGANSGNTIYF. In DNA form, the CDR3 reads TGTGCCAGCAGCTTAAAACAGGGGGCGAACTCTGGAAACACCATATATTTT.

The chain joins TRBV30 to TRBJ1-2; D is perhaps TRBD1 (6 bases). Germline V gene lookup returns CDR1 GTSNPN and CDR2 SVGIG (reference sequence). Trimming took off 2 bases at V and 7 bases at J, with 14 bases between the two ends. This CDR3 is 13 amino acids long. The CDR3 sequence is CAWSPQTGSGYTF. CDR3 sequence (DNA): TGTGCCTGGAGTCCCCAGACAGGATCTGGCTACACCTTC.

This rearrangement joins TRBV4-2 to TRBJ2-5; possibly TRBD1 for D (5 bases). The V end was cut by 1 base, the J end by 1 base, with 16 bases between. In germline, CDR1 is LGHNA, CDR2 YNFKEQ. CDR3 length: 17 residues. In DNA, the CDR3 is TGTGCCAGCAGCCAAGGGGCGTCGGCAGGGTTCCAAGAGACCCAGTACTTC. It codes for CASSQGASAGFQETQYF.

This clone was counted once. The rearrangement joins TRBV20-1 to TRBJ2-3; 9 bases agree with TRBD2. This CDR3 is built from 17 residues. CDR1 DFQATT and CDR2 SNEGSKA come from the germline V gene (reference sequence). J gave up 1 base and V 3 bases, and 11 bases lay outside the gene matches. The CDR3 here is CSASPAGVAGGTDTQYF. The CDR3 region has the DNA TGCAGTGCTAGTCCCGCTGGGGTAGCGGGGGGCACAGATACGCAGTATTTT.